One T cell receptor beta chain is described in this entry. TCRdb's table, derived via immunoSEQ multiplex PCR, lists solely in-frame clones and lacks some. The sample lists roughly 100,000 clones, 80% to 95% occurring once. The data belong to a study of control samples from healthy donors and cancer patients. Germline V CDR1 and CDR2: LNHDA, SQIVND (reference sequence). CDR3 size: 17 residues. The V and J ends lost 3 bases and 5 bases, in that order; junction bases with no gene match: 15. The receptor was isolated from a human donor in good health. The donor label of this sample is uncertain. Sequencing was done on a sample of blood. The chain uses TRBV19 and TRBJ1-1; 7 nucleotides agree with TRBD1. The DNA for the CDR3 is TGTGCCAGTAGTATTTTTCGGTTTCGGACAGGTGGGACTGAAGCTTTCTTT. It encodes CASSIFRFRTGGTEAFF.